This T cell receptor (beta chain) was obtained from a study of blood T cells in healthy people across ages. On this clonotype itself: Its antigen remains unknown. An end of the junction does not agree with germline; a read error may underlie this.

Findings of the study overall: Donor CMV status was unknown, possibly confounding expanded clonotype changes.

The use of a sample-barcoded 5' primer and a J-beta primer mix characterized a second PCR of about 7 to 12 cycles. Every molecule of cDNA carried a tag from a template-switch adaptor with 12 random nucleotides. Each sample yielded at least 2.5 million CDR3-containing paired-end reads. TCRdb passed the 5' RACE reads through MiXCR, listing each CDR3 protein once. The profile covers roughly 2 million distinct CDR3 sequences, with 49% appearing a single time and approximately 2.1% taken by the ten largest. The CDR3 consists of 12 residues. The specimen was blood. This clonotype was obtained from a woman aged 40 to 50 in good health. This chain links TRBV12-3 or TRBV12-4 with TRBJ2-3; the D is unclear. CDR3 nucleotides: TGTGCCGGCAGCCGAACCACAGATACGCAGTATTTT. Translated: CAGSRTTDTQYF.